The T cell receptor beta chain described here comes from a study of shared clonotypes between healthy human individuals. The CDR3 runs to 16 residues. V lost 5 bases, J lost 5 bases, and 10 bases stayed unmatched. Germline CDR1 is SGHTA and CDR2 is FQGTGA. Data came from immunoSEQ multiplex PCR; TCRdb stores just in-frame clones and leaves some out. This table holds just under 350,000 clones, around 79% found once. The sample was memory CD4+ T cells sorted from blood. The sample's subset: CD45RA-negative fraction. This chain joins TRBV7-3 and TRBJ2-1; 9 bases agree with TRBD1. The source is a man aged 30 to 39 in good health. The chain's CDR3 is CASSPQTGGRNNEQFF. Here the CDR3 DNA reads TGTGCCAGCAGCCCACAGACAGGGGGGAGAAACAATGAGCAGTTCTTC.